This entry lists 32 T cell receptor beta chains sequenced from one sample in a study of T cell repertoires in cytomegalovirus infection. One entry per CDR3 protein, called by TCRdb with MiXCR from the reads. Here the sample spans approximately 700,000 distinct CDR3 sequences, less than 40% being singletons. Material for sequencing was PBMCs. The receptors derive from a human donor in good health (CMV status not recorded). Some clones in this sample may be carry-over from other donors' samples.

CDR3 amino acids: CASRRYRDVQETQYF. CDR3 sequence (DNA): TGTGCCAGCAGAAGGTACCGGGACGTCCAAGAGACCCAGTACTTC. This chain joins TRBV3-1 and TRBJ2-5, with D perhaps matching TRBD1 or TRBD2 (5 bases each). Germline V gene data show CDR1 as LGHDT and CDR2 as YNNKEL (reference sequence). The V gene lost 6 bases and the J gene lost 1 base, with 15 bases spanning the gap. The CDR3 has 15 amino acids.

At least ten counts were recorded for this clonotype. This rearrangement joins TRBV7-2 to TRBJ2-3; TRBD2 matches at 8 bases. The CDR3 has 15 amino acids. V lost 3 bases to trimming and J lost 0 bases; unmatched junction nucleotides: 2. The germline gives CDR1 SGHTA, CDR2 FQGNSA. DNA for the CDR3: TGTGCCAGCAGCTTTCCTAGCGGGAGCACAGATACGCAGTATTTT. Its protein is CASSFPSGSTDTQYF.

The chain links TRBV28 to TRBJ1-1; D not resolved. CDR3 length: 11 residues. Germline V gives CDR1 MDHEN, CDR2 SYDVKM. Trimming removed 8 bases from V and 9 bases from J, with 13 bases in between. CDR3 sequence reads: CASGQEGKAFF. The CDR3 coding sequence is TGTGCCAGCGGGCAGGAGGGAAAAGCTTTCTTT. Combining the CDR3 with reference TRBV28 and TRBJ1-1 gives the whole variable domain DVKVTQSSRYLVKRTGEKVFLECVQDMDHENMFWYRQDPGLGLRLIYFSYDVKMKEKGDIPEGYSVSREKKERFSLILESASTNQTSMYLCASGQEGKAFFGQGTRLTVV.

The CDR3 bases are TGTGCCAGCTCATACTGGACAGAGAAGAACAACTATGGCTACACCTTC. It codes for CASSYWTEKNNYGYTF. The rearrangement joins TRBV18 to TRBJ1-2, with D perhaps matching TRBD1 (6 bases). The CDR3 loop spans 16 amino acids. The germline V gene has CDR1 KGHSH and CDR2 LQKENI. Trimming removed 5 bases from V and 2 bases from J, with 18 bases in between.

This clonotype was counted between two and nine times. CDR3 sequence (DNA): TGTGCCAGCAGTTTTCGCAGGCCCCAAAACAATGAGCAGTTCTTC. Protein sequence: CASSFRRPQNNEQFF. The gene calls are TRBV28 and TRBJ2-1, with no clear D. V shed 3 bases and J shed 5 bases, with 14 bases lying between them. Germline loops: CDR1 MDHEN, CDR2 SYDVKM. This CDR3 has 15 amino acids.

A note on this clonotype: A much larger clone differs by one base, so this may be a read error. J is TRBJ1-5 and V is TRBV19, with D tentatively TRBD1 (5 bases). The CDR3 extends over 15 amino acids. Germline-derived CDR1 and CDR2 are LNHDA and SQIVND (reference sequence). CDR3 amino acids: CASSIGTPWGQPPHF. The CDR3 region has the DNA TGTGCCAGTAGTATCGGGACCCCTTGGGGTCAGCCCCCGCATTTT.

V is TRBV29-1 and J is TRBJ2-1; TRBD1 agrees at 8 bases. J was trimmed by 7 bases and V by 7 bases; bases with no gene match: 15. Germline-derived CDR1 and CDR2 are SQVTM and ANQGSEA. CDR3 length: 15 residues. This CDR3 reads CSAVSDRGRRNEQFF. The DNA of the CDR3 is TGCAGCGCCGTCTCTGACAGGGGACGACGAAATGAGCAGTTCTTC.

This clonotype was found a few times. The chain employs TRBV10-3 and TRBJ1-4; the D gene is possibly TRBD1 (6 bases). The CDR3 runs to 14 residues. Germline lookup yields CDR1 ENHRY and CDR2 SYGVKD. V lost 9 bases and J 9 bases, leaving 20 bases between the germline ends. CDR3 DNA: TGTGCCATTGGTACAGGGCTCGAAGTTCAAAAACTGTTTTTT. Translation: CAIGTGLEVQKLFF.

Many counts were recorded for this clonotype. This chain uses TRBV7-2 with TRBJ2-1; tentative D call: TRBD2 (5 bases). This CDR3 is built from 15 residues. From germline, CDR1 is SGHTA and CDR2 FQGNSA. Trimming removed 0 bases at V and 5 bases at J, with 11 bases between. The CDR3 spells CASSLAFTRNNEQFF. DNA for the CDR3: TGTGCCAGCAGCTTAGCTTTCACTAGGAACAATGAGCAGTTCTTC. The full variable domain, in which reference TRBV7-2 and TRBJ2-1 provide the parts outside the CDR3, is GAGVSQSPSNKVTEKGKDVELRCDPISGHTALYWYRQSLGQGLEFLIYFQGNSAPDKSGLPSDRFSAERTGGSVSTLTIQRTQQEDSAVYLCASSLAFTRNNEQFFGPGTRLTVL.

The chain joins TRBV7-2 to TRBJ2-1; TRBD2 is a possible D gene (6 bases). This CDR3 contains 14 residues. Trimming left V 3 bases short and J 7 bases short, with 13 bases between. Germline CDR1 is SGHTA and CDR2 is FQGNSA. CDR3 coding DNA: TGTGCCAGCAGCTTGAGCGGGTACTGGAATGAGCAGTTCTTC. Amino acid sequence: CASSLSGYWNEQFF.

The CDR3 sequence: CASSASESSYNEQFF. For the CDR3, the DNA is TGTGCCAGCAGCGCAAGCGAAAGCTCCTACAATGAGCAGTTCTTC. The V call is TRBV7-6, the J call TRBJ2-1; D gene unclear. Trimming took off 5 bases at V and 0 bases at J, with 11 bases between the two ends. The V gene's germline CDR1 is SGHVS and CDR2 FNYEAQ. This CDR3 is built from 15 residues.

As regards this clonotype: One end of the junction does not line up with germline, which may come from a read error. CDR3 sequence (DNA): TGTGCCAGGAGTATTCGGCAGGGCCCCTACGAGCAGTACTTC. As protein: CARSIRQGPYEQYF. The chain has TRBV19 and TRBJ2-7; perhaps TRBD1 as D (5 bases). The CDR3 totals 14 residues. Germline V CDR1 and CDR2: LNHDA, SQIVND (reference sequence).

This clonotype appeared a few times. J is TRBJ2-5 and V is TRBV29-1, with 7 bases aligning to TRBD2. V was pared by 7 bases and J by 3 bases, with 5 bases of the junction left unmatched. The CDR3 is 12 amino acids. Germline V gene data show CDR1 as SQVTM and CDR2 as ANQGSEA. In DNA form, the CDR3 reads TGCAGCGGCCTCCGGGGGGAAGAGACCCAGTACTTC. Its protein product is CSGLRGEETQYF.

V gene TRBV7-8 combines with J gene TRBJ1-2; D uncertain. V lost 0 bases and J lost 4, with 9 bases in between. This CDR3 comprises 14 residues. CDR1 and CDR2 (germline): SGHVS, FQNEAQ. CDR3 sequence reads: CASSLATPPYGYTF. In DNA, the CDR3 is TGTGCCAGCAGCTTAGCCACTCCGCCCTATGGCTACACCTTC.

V and J are TRBV7-6 and TRBJ2-3, with 8 nucleotides matching TRBD2. Germline-derived CDR1 and CDR2 are SGHVS and FNYEAQ. The CDR3 runs 17 residues. The V and J ends lost 2 bases and 5 bases, in that order; junction bases with no gene match: 12. Here the CDR3 reads CASSLKVPGGYGDTQYF. The CDR3 DNA reads TGTGCCAGCAGCTTAAAGGTTCCGGGGGGGTACGGAGATACGCAGTATTTT. Variable domain in full (rest from reference TRBV7-6 and TRBJ2-3): GAGVSQSPRYKVTKRGQDVALRCDPISGHVSLYWYRQALGQGPEFLTYFNYEAQQDKSGLPNDRFSAERPEGSISTLTIQRTEQRDSAMYRCASSLKVPGGYGDTQYFGPGTRLTVL.

This chain connects TRBV7-2 to TRBJ2-3, with TRBD2 matching 11 bases. CDR3 length: 15 amino acids. Germline loops: CDR1 SGHTA, CDR2 FQGNSA. The V gene end was trimmed by 5 bases and the J gene end by 5 bases; junction bases not matched to a gene: 6. CDR3 DNA: TGTGCCAGCAGCCCTACCGGGACTAGCGGAGATACGCAGTATTTT. Its protein is CASSPTGTSGDTQYF.

The gene calls are TRBV6-5 and TRBJ1-2, with TRBD1 matching over 9 bases. With 3 bases clipped from V and 6 bases from J, the junction kept 5 bases outside the gene matches. This CDR3 comprises 14 residues. CDR1 MNHEY and CDR2 SVGAGI come from the germline V gene. CDR3 DNA sequence: TGTGCCAGCAGTTATATTGACAGGGGGGATGGCTACACCTTC. It encodes CASSYIDRGDGYTF.

The chain recombines TRBV7-6 with TRBJ1-6; TRBD1 matches 9 bases. Germline V gene sequence: CDR1 SGHVS, CDR2 FNYEAQ. Germline trimming cut 3 bases from V and 7 bases from J; bases unmatched to any gene: 4. The CDR3 length is 15 residues. The DNA for the CDR3 is TGTGCCAGCAGCTTGGGGACAGGGTGGAATTCACCCCTCCACTTT. Translating gives CASSLGTGWNSPLHF. The complete variable domain, with remaining parts taken from reference TRBV7-6 and TRBJ1-6, reads GAGVSQSPRYKVTKRGQDVALRCDPISGHVSLYWYRQALGQGPEFLTYFNYEAQQDKSGLPNDRFSAERPEGSISTLTIQRTEQRDSAMYRCASSLGTGWNSPLHFGNGTRLTVT.

V gene TRBV5-6 combines with J gene TRBJ2-7; D remains ambiguous. The ends were cut back, 2 bases at V and 2 bases at J, with 11 bases in the middle. Germline values: CDR1 SGHDT, CDR2 YYEEEE. The CDR3 is 14 amino acids. DNA for the CDR3: TGTGCCAGCAGCTTCCTAGAAAACCCCTACGAGCAGTACTTC. It codes for CASSFLENPYEQYF. The variable domain in full, completed from reference TRBV5-6 and TRBJ2-7, reads DAGVTQSPTHLIKTRGQQVTLRCSPKSGHDTVSWYQQALGQGPQFIFQYYEEEERQRGNFPDRFSGHQFPNYSSELNVNALLLGDSALYLCASSFLENPYEQYFGPGTRLTVT.

The J gene is TRBJ2-5, the V gene TRBV9; 7 bases map to TRBD1. Germline loops: CDR1 SGDLS, CDR2 YYNGEE. CDR3 length: 15 amino acids. V was pared by 4 bases and J by 4 bases, with 10 bases of the junction left unmatched. CDR3 bases: TGTGCCAGCAGCCCGACGACAGGGAACAGAGAGACCCAGTACTTC. This sequence encodes CASSPTTGNRETQYF.

Concerning this clonotype: At one boundary the junction diverges from the germline segment, which might be a read error. The chain joins TRBV7-2 to TRBJ1-5; no clear D. This CDR3 has 13 amino acids. Germline V gene data show CDR1 as SGHTA and CDR2 as FQGNSA. As DNA, the CDR3 is TGTGCCAGCAGCTTAGGGGGATATCAGCCCCAGCCTTTT. Protein product: CASSLGGYQPQPF.

The chain has TRBV20-1 and TRBJ1-2; weak D call: TRBD1 (6 bases). The CDR3 length is 12 residues. Germline-derived CDR1 and CDR2 are DFQATT and SNEGSKA (reference sequence). Trimming took off 6 bases at V and 6 bases at J, with 14 bases between the two ends. As DNA, the CDR3 is TGCAGTGCCAGGGACAACAGCGATGGCTACACCTTC. Its protein product is CSARDNSDGYTF.

The chain couples TRBV7-6 to TRBJ2-1; 12 bases map to TRBD2. This CDR3 has 16 amino acids. The V gene end was trimmed by 7 bases and the J gene end by 1 base; junction bases not matched to a gene: 5. Germline V gene lookup returns CDR1 SGHVS and CDR2 FNYEAQ. The CDR3 reads CASTGLAGSSYNEQFF. For the CDR3, the DNA is TGTGCCAGCACCGGACTAGCGGGATCATCCTACAATGAGCAGTTCTTC. Together with reference TRBV7-6 and TRBJ2-1, the CDR3 gives the full variable domain: GAGVSQSPRYKVTKRGQDVALRCDPISGHVSLYWYRQALGQGPEFLTYFNYEAQQDKSGLPNDRFSAERPEGSISTLTIQRTEQRDSAMYRCASTGLAGSSYNEQFFGPGTRLTVL.

This clonotype was observed a handful of times. The CDR3 loop reads CASSAAGGRSYNEQFF. The CDR3, as DNA: TGTGCCAGCAGCGCAGCGGGAGGACGGTCCTACAATGAGCAGTTCTTC. J is TRBJ2-1 and V is TRBV7-2, with 9 bases fitting TRBD2. The length of the CDR3 is 16 residues. V lost 5 bases to trimming and J lost 1 base; unmatched junction nucleotides: 6. Germline V gene sequence: CDR1 SGHTA, CDR2 FQGNSA.

The sample holds a few counts of this clonotype. This sequence joins TRBV28 and TRBJ1-2; D possibly corresponds to TRBD1 (6 bases). Germline CDR1 MDHEN, CDR2 SYDVKM. Trimming shortened V by 6 bases and J by 8 bases, and 16 bases separated the two germline ends. The length of the CDR3 is 13 residues. CDR3 region: CASSPGGREGYTF. CDR3 bases: TGTGCCAGCAGCCCCGGGGGGCGGGAGGGCTACACCTTC.

This clonotype was observed at least ten times. CDR3 sequence: CASSEGVPGNTIYF. The CDR3 region has the DNA TGTGCCAGCAGTGAGGGAGTACCTGGAAACACCATATATTTT. The gene calls are TRBV2 and TRBJ1-3; no definite D call. The CDR3 totals 14 residues. Germline V CDR1 and CDR2: SNHLY, FYNNEI. V lost 3 bases to trimming and J lost 2 bases, with 8 bases between them.

This clonotype was found a few times. The gene calls are TRBV19 and TRBJ1-1; maybe TRBD1 (5 bases). Trimming shortened V by 6 bases and J by 9 bases, and 11 bases separated the two germline ends. The CDR3 contains 11 residues. From germline, CDR1 is LNHDA and CDR2 SQIVND (reference sequence). The CDR3 loop is CASSGTSKAFF. CDR3 nucleotides: TGTGCCAGTAGCGGGACGTCGAAAGCTTTCTTT.

This chain joins TRBV25-1 and TRBJ2-1; 13 bases match TRBD2. This CDR3 spans 15 amino acids. Germline V gene sequence: CDR1 MGHDK, CDR2 SYGVNS. The trim removed 6 bases at V and 8 bases at J, leaving 7 bases unmatched. CDR3 amino acids: CASSAGTSGEHEQFF. Here the CDR3 DNA reads TGTGCCAGCAGCGCCGGGACTAGCGGGGAACATGAGCAGTTCTTC.

This clonotype was counted at least ten times. The V gene is TRBV6-1, the J gene TRBJ2-2; D is unclear. CDR1 is MNHNS, CDR2 SASEGT, per germline. V was pared by 3 bases and J by 0 bases, with 11 bases between. This CDR3 spans 16 amino acids. The CDR3 DNA follows: TGTGCCAGCAGTGAGGTTATTCCCGCGAACACCGGGGAGCTGTTTTTT. It specifies CASSEVIPANTGELFF.

To note about this clonotype: At one end the junction does not follow the germline gene, possibly because of a read error. The J gene is TRBJ1-4, the V gene TRBV6-6; D not resolved. This CDR3 has 12 amino acids. Per germline, CDR1 MNHNY and CDR2 SVGAGI (reference sequence). The CDR3 DNA sequence: TGTGCCAGCAAGAGAGATAAGGAAAAACCGTTTTTT. It is translated as CASKRDKEKPFF.

Notes on this clonotype: The CDR3 does not end in the conserved phenylalanine or tryptophan, so this is likely a read error. V usage is TRBV6-8 and J usage is TRBJ2-1; the match to TRBD2 covers 13 bases. The ends lost 6 bases at V and 8 bases at J; junction bases unmatched: 7. The CDR3 sequence is 15 residues long. Germline V lookup: CDR1 MNHGY, CDR2 SAAAGT. The CDR3, as DNA: TGTGCCAGCAGGGAACGACTAGCGGGAGGCCATGAGCAGTTCTTA. Amino acid sequence: CASRERLAGGHEQFL.

V usage is TRBV19 and J usage is TRBJ2-1; D not certain. V was pared by 7 bases and J by 5 bases, with 12 bases between. CDR1 and CDR2 (germline): LNHDA, SQIVND (reference sequence). This CDR3 spans 13 amino acids. DNA of the CDR3: TGTGCCAGTACAGATAGTCCCCACAATGAGCAGTTCTTC. This sequence encodes CASTDSPHNEQFF. The whole variable domain, remainder taken from reference TRBV19 and TRBJ2-1, is DGGITQSPKYLFRKEGQNVTLSCEQNLNHDAMYWYRQDPGQGLRLIYYSQIVNDFQKGDIAEGYSVSREKKESFPLTVTSAQKNPTAFYLCASTDSPHNEQFFGPGTRLTVL.